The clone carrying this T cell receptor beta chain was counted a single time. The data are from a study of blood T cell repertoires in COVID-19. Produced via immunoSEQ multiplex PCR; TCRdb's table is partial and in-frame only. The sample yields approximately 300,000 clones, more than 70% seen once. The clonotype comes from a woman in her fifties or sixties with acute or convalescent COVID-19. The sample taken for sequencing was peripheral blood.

The CDR3 spells CASSWGGGGAEAFF. As DNA, the CDR3 is TGCGCCAGCAGCTGGGGGGGAGGAGGCGCTGAAGCTTTCTTT. The chain is built from TRBV5-1 and TRBJ1-1; tentatively, D is TRBD1 (5 bases). Trimming took 3 bases from V and 6 from J, leaving 15 bases between them. The germline V gene encodes CDR1 SGHRS and CDR2 YFSETQ. CDR3 length: 14 residues.